The source of this TCR beta chain is a study of CD8+ T cells in alopecia areata. Study-wide points: Among patients, TCR sharing was less clear than in mice, a difference possibly due in part to HLA diversity in the patient population.

RNA was isolated and reverse transcribed to cDNA, the sequencing template. Produced via immunoSEQ multiplex PCR; TCRdb's table is partial and in-frame only. Of 150,000 to 200,000 clones in the sample, less than 75% are singletons; the top ten hold approximately 10%. This CDR3 is built from 10 residues. Germline V gene sequence: CDR1 ENHRY, CDR2 SYGVKD. Trimming pared 8 bases from V and 7 bases from J, leaving 6 bases between. A word on this clone: What it recognizes is unknown.

The sample was CD8+ T cells sorted from blood, taken at week 0. The gene calls are TRBV10-3 and TRBJ2-1; no clear D. The sequence derives from a human donor with alopecia areata. The CDR3 DNA reads as TGTGCCATCGGGGTGAATGAGCAGTTCTTC. Protein: CAIGVNEQFF.